The present T cell receptor beta chain was sequenced within a study of shared clonotypes between healthy human individuals. Looking at the study overall: Donors consisted of a couple of women and a few men between 18 and 49.

The CDR3 length is 15 residues. CDR1 is KGHSH, CDR2 LQKENI, per germline. The V end lost 3 bases, the J end lost 10 bases, and 18 bases lay between the germline ends. Findings and caveats of the study: Sharing across a few donors was seen in 4.5% to 5.5% of naive CD4 clonotypes. Sequencing depth was predicted to influence how clonotypes are shared among donors.

Authors' methods: There were no quality scores in the junction-only immunoSEQ sequences, so filtering differed. The assay was immunoSEQ multiplex PCR, and TCRdb's table has in-frame clones only and misses some. V, J and clone size are those of that table, while D and trimming were read from the DNA. The sample lists some 1 million clones, about 75% occurring once. As regards this clone: No antigen is known for it.

This sequence was found in a young man in good health. The sequenced sample was memory CD4+ T cells sorted from blood. Subset here: CD45RA-negative fraction. V usage is TRBV18 and J usage is TRBJ1-4, with D perhaps TRBD1 (6 bases). CDR3 sequence (DNA): TGTGCCAGCTCACCTCGACAGGCAAATGAGGGAAAACTGTTTTTT. As protein: CASSPRQANEGKLFF.